The TCR beta chain described here comes from a study of blood T cell repertoires in COVID-19. Turning to the study itself: Nucleic acid was either cDNA or gDNA, and it came from T cells, B-cell-depleted T cells, or PBMCs.

Clones were read by immunoSEQ multiplex PCR, and TCRdb kept only the in-frame ones, dropping some. This sample has about 180,000 clones, with 80% to 90% found just once. CDR1 and CDR2 (germline): LNHNV, YYDKDF (reference sequence). Trimming removed 3 bases from V and 5 bases from J; junction bases left unmatched: 5. The CDR3 spans 16 residues. The receptor was derived from a woman in her forties or fifties with acute or convalescent COVID-19. The chain joins TRBV15 to TRBJ2-1; 12 positions agree with TRBD2. The sequencing sample was made of peripheral blood. CDR3 nucleotide sequence: TGTGCCACCAGCAGTCGAACTAGCGGGGGGAACAATGAGCAGTTCTTC. It specifies CATSSRTSGGNNEQFF.